Presented here are 25 T cell receptor beta chains from one specimen sequenced in a study of blood T cell repertoires in COVID-19. The repertoire was sequenced with immunoSEQ multiplex PCR; TCRdb's copy has only in-frame clones and lacks some. This table has 20,000 to 25,000 clones, about three quarters appearing once. Material for sequencing was peripheral blood. The receptors come from a man aged 55-75 years with active COVID-19.

The rearrangement links TRBV4-2 to TRBJ2-7; D perhaps matches TRBD2 (6 bases). Germline CDR1 is LGHNA and CDR2 is YNFKEQ. The CDR3 length is 16 residues. V was trimmed by 0 bases and J by 1 base, leaving 13 bases between them. The CDR3 bases are TGTGCCAGCAGCCAAGATTGGCTAGCGAATTCCTACGAGCAGTACTTC. It yields the protein CASSQDWLANSYEQYF.

There are a few counts of this clone. V is TRBV27 and J is TRBJ2-7, with D possibly being TRBD2 (6 bases). The V and J ends lost 0 bases and 4 bases respectively, with 13 bases between them. The CDR3 totals 15 residues. Germline CDR1 is MNHEY and CDR2 is SMNVEV (reference sequence). CDR3 bases: TGTGCCAGCAGTTTATCGTCCCAGGGAGGTTACGAGCAGTACTTC. Residues: CASSLSSQGGYEQYF.

The chain joins TRBV7-9 to TRBJ2-1; possible D gene TRBD2, 7 bases. Trimming removed 10 bases at V and 7 bases at J, with 20 bases between. The CDR3 consists of 14 residues. Germline CDR1 and CDR2: SEHNR and FQNEAQ (reference sequence). CDR3 DNA: TGTGCCATCGCAACGGGGAGGGGGTTTAATGAGCAGTTCTTC. Translation gives CAIATGRGFNEQFF.

The chain has TRBV27 and TRBJ2-5; tentative D call: TRBD1 (7 bases). The germline V gene has CDR1 MNHEY and CDR2 SMNVEV (reference sequence). This CDR3 is 15 amino acids long. Trimming left V 5 bases short and J 9 bases short, with 22 bases between. The CDR3 DNA sequence: TGTGCCAGCAGTCCCCGCGTAGGGGGCGGGGAGGCCCAGTACTTC. Protein sequence: CASSPRVGGGEAQYF.

The chain employs TRBV5-4 and TRBJ2-7; 16 nucleotides line up with TRBD2. The V and J ends lost 4 bases and 5 bases, in that order; junction bases with no gene match: 9. Germline V CDR1 and CDR2: SGHNT, YYREEE (reference sequence). CDR3 length: 17 residues. CDR3 in amino acids: CASSKPGLAGGADEQYF. DNA for the CDR3: TGTGCCAGCAGCAAACCGGGACTAGCGGGAGGGGCCGACGAGCAGTACTTC.

The V and J genes are TRBV7-6 and TRBJ2-5; tentatively, D is TRBD2 (6 bases). Germline CDR1 and CDR2: SGHVS and FNYEAQ. The CDR3 spans 17 residues. V lost 5 bases, J lost 1 base, and 20 bases lay in between. CDR3 protein: CASSASGSFEVQETQYF. CDR3 nucleotides: TGTGCCAGCAGCGCGTCCGGGAGCTTTGAGGTCCAAGAGACCCAGTACTTC.

This rearrangement joins TRBV19 to TRBJ2-3, with 9 bases fitting TRBD2. V trimming: 3 bases; J trimming: 4 bases; junction bases outside the gene matches: 8. The CDR3 spans 16 residues. Looked up from germline, CDR1 is LNHDA and CDR2 is SQIVND (reference sequence). In DNA form, the CDR3 reads TGTGCCAGTAGTATTTTCGGCGGGAGGGAGCCAGATACGCAGTATTTT. Its protein product is CASSIFGGREPDTQYF.

V gene TRBV6-5 combines with J gene TRBJ1-2; TRBD1 matches at 7 bases. V lost 5 bases to trimming and J lost 4 bases; unmatched junction nucleotides: 4. The germline V gene encodes CDR1 MNHEY and CDR2 SVGAGI. The CDR3 sequence is 13 residues long. As DNA, the CDR3 is TGTGCCAGCAGTACGACAGGGTTCTATGGCTACACCTTC. Its translation: CASSTTGFYGYTF.

The V and J genes are TRBV7-2 and TRBJ2-5; D is possibly TRBD2 (5 bases). From germline, CDR1 is SGHTA and CDR2 FQGNSA. This CDR3 has 13 residues. Trimming left V 3 bases short and J 7 bases short, with 12 bases between. As DNA, the CDR3 is TGTGCCAGCAGCTTTCTGGGTGAGGGGACCCAGTACTTC. Its translation: CASSFLGEGTQYF.

The chain has TRBV25-1 and TRBJ2-7; 8 bases match TRBD1. V shed 3 bases, J shed 6 bases, and the junction held 7 bases outside the gene matches. This CDR3 region has 14 residues. CDR1 MGHDK and CDR2 SYGVNS come from the germline V gene. Written as DNA, the CDR3 is TGTGCCAGCAGTGAGGCAGGGGGCTCGGGCGAGCAGTACTTC. This gives the protein CASSEAGGSGEQYF.

This clone was found a few times. The V and J genes are TRBV19 and TRBJ2-1; tentatively, D is TRBD2 (6 bases). Germline CDR1 LNHDA, CDR2 SQIVND (reference sequence). CDR3 length equals 16 residues. With 3 bases removed from V and 3 bases from J, the gap between germline ends came to 15 bases. The CDR3 region has the DNA TGTGCCAGTAGTATCACCGGAGGGAATTTCTACAATGAGCAGTTCTTC. Its translation: CASSITGGNFYNEQFF.

The chain carries TRBV9 and TRBJ2-1; tentatively, D is TRBD2 (6 bases). Germline V gene sequence: CDR1 SGDLS, CDR2 YYNGEE. The V gene lost 3 bases and the J gene lost 5 bases, with 18 bases spanning the gap. The CDR3 is 16 amino acids. The CDR3 here is CASSGGDLGKNNEQFF. The CDR3 DNA reads as TGTGCCAGCAGCGGGGGGGACTTGGGAAAAAACAATGAGCAGTTCTTC.

The sample holds a few counts of this clone. This rearrangement joins TRBV7-9 to TRBJ2-2, with D possibly TRBD1 on 6 matching bases. CDR1 SEHNR and CDR2 FQNEAQ come from the germline V gene (reference sequence). Trimming took 6 bases from V and 8 from J, leaving 13 bases between them. The CDR3 is 13 amino acids. As DNA, the CDR3 is TGTGCCAGCAGTAATCAGGGGTTAGGGGAGCTGTTTTTT. It translates to CASSNQGLGELFF.

The chain links TRBV19 to TRBJ1-3; 9 bases match TRBD1. Germline V gene sequence: CDR1 LNHDA, CDR2 SQIVND (reference sequence). V lost 8 bases to trimming and J lost 4 bases; unmatched junction nucleotides: 0. The CDR3 extends over 12 amino acids. DNA of the CDR3: TGTGCCAGTGGGACAGGGGGAAACACCATATATTTT. This translates into CASGTGGNTIYF.

V usage is TRBV2 and J usage is TRBJ1-6; 11 bases are a match to TRBD1. Germline-derived CDR1 and CDR2 are SNHLY and FYNNEI. This CDR3 spans 15 amino acids. V gave up 5 bases and J gave up 10 bases; unmatched junction bases: 7. The CDR3 sequence: CASSRDRGLGSPLHF. The CDR3, as DNA: TGTGCCAGCAGTCGGGACAGGGGGTTAGGATCACCCCTCCACTTT. Filled out from reference TRBV2 and TRBJ1-6, the complete variable domain reads EPEVTQTPSHQVTQMGQEVILRCVPISNHLYFYWYRQILGQKVEFLVSFYNNEISEKSEIFDDQFSVERPDGSNFTLKIRSTKLEDSAMYFCASSRDRGLGSPLHFGNGTRLTVT.

This rearrangement joins TRBV3-1 (or the pseudogene TRBV3-2) to TRBJ2-3, with 11 bases fitting TRBD2. Per the germline V gene, CDR1 is LGHDT and CDR2 is YNNKEL (reference sequence). CDR3 length equals 15 residues. V was clipped by 4 bases and J by 2 bases; unmatched bases: 2. The CDR3 here is CASSRLAGYTDTQYF. Here the CDR3 DNA reads TGTGCCAGCAGCCGACTAGCGGGGTACACAGATACGCAGTATTTT.

The rearrangement links TRBV2 to TRBJ1-6, with D perhaps TRBD1 (6 bases). CDR1 and CDR2 from the germline V gene are SNHLY and FYNNEI. The V gene lost 6 bases and the J gene lost 6 bases, with 12 bases spanning the gap. This CDR3 region has 14 residues. In DNA form, the CDR3 reads TGTGCCAGCAGGGAACAGGGAGGTAATTCACCCCTCCACTTT. This sequence encodes CASREQGGNSPLHF.

This sequence joins TRBV5-8 and TRBJ2-5; 10 nucleotides agree with TRBD1. The germline gives CDR1 SGHTS, CDR2 YDEGEE. The CDR3 runs to 16 residues. J was trimmed by 1 base and V by 4 bases; bases with no gene match: 7. The CDR3 nucleotides are TGTGCCAGCAGCCACGGGACAGGGGCGGCCCAAGAGACCCAGTACTTC. This sequence encodes CASSHGTGAAQETQYF.

The chain employs TRBV28 and TRBJ2-1; 8 bases agree with TRBD2. The CDR3 is 13 amino acids. V shed 7 bases and J 8 bases; nucleotides not matched to a gene: 7. Germline loops: CDR1 MDHEN, CDR2 SYDVKM. CDR3 sequence: CASNVGTRDEQFF. DNA of the CDR3: TGTGCCAGCAATGTGGGGACTAGAGATGAGCAGTTCTTC. Filled out from reference TRBV28 and TRBJ2-1, the complete variable domain reads DVKVTQSSRYLVKRTGEKVFLECVQDMDHENMFWYRQDPGLGLRLIYFSYDVKMKEKGDIPEGYSVSREKKERFSLILESASTNQTSMYLCASNVGTRDEQFFGPGTRLTVL.

This chain joins TRBV2 and TRBJ2-5; TRBD1 aligns across 8 bases. CDR1 and CDR2 from the germline V gene are SNHLY and FYNNEI. V shed 6 bases, J shed 4 bases, and the junction held 7 bases outside the gene matches. This CDR3 is built from 14 residues. CDR3 protein: CASSRDRGPETQYF. The CDR3 nucleotides are TGTGCCAGCAGCCGCGACAGGGGACCAGAGACCCAGTACTTC. The whole variable domain, filled in from reference TRBV2 and TRBJ2-5, reads EPEVTQTPSHQVTQMGQEVILRCVPISNHLYFYWYRQILGQKVEFLVSFYNNEISEKSEIFDDQFSVERPDGSNFTLKIRSTKLEDSAMYFCASSRDRGPETQYFGPGTRLLVL.

The rearrangement links TRBV27 to TRBJ1-1; 8 nucleotides line up with TRBD1. CDR3 size: 15 residues. Germline V lookup: CDR1 MNHEY, CDR2 SMNVEV (reference sequence). V shed 5 bases and J 1 base; nucleotides not matched to a gene: 6. CDR3 region: CASSPRTGKNTEAFF. DNA for the CDR3: TGTGCCAGCAGTCCGCGGACAGGGAAGAACACTGAAGCTTTCTTT.

The chain recombines TRBV10-2 with TRBJ2-7; 12 bases are a match to TRBD2. The V gene's germline CDR1 is WSHSY and CDR2 SAAADI. After removal of 6 bases from V and 4 bases from J, the junction contained 7 bases not matched to a gene. The CDR3 has 15 amino acids. CDR3 region: CASRAGTSGYYEQYF. In DNA, the CDR3 is TGCGCCAGCAGGGCCGGGACTAGCGGGTATTACGAGCAGTACTTC.

The rearrangement links TRBV5-4 to TRBJ2-1; the D is unclear. CDR1 SGHNT and CDR2 YYREEE come from the germline V gene (reference sequence). The CDR3 totals 13 residues. The V gene lost 4 bases and the J gene lost 7 bases, with 12 bases spanning the gap. In DNA form, the CDR3 reads TGTGCCAGCAGCCAGGCAACCGTAAATGAGCAGTTCTTC. This sequence encodes CASSQATVNEQFF.

This rearrangement joins TRBV18 to TRBJ1-4, with 7 bases matching TRBD1. Germline V CDR1 and CDR2: KGHSH, LQKENI. There are 17 residues in the CDR3. V lost 1 base, J lost 2 bases, and 7 bases stayed unmatched. The CDR3 bases are TGTGCCAGCTCACCACGTGTCCCAGGGGGGACTAATGAAAAACTGTTTTTT. Its protein product is CASSPRVPGGTNEKLFF.

This clone has just a few counts. The chain has TRBV5-1 and TRBJ1-1; TRBD1 aligns across 9 bases. The CDR3 totals 12 residues. Germline CDR1 reads SGHRS; CDR2 reads YFSETQ. With 6 bases clipped from V and 11 bases from J, the junction kept 8 bases outside the gene matches. In nucleotides, the CDR3 is TGCGCCAGCACCCTCTCGGACAGGGGCGCTTTCTTT. Protein sequence: CASTLSDRGAFF.